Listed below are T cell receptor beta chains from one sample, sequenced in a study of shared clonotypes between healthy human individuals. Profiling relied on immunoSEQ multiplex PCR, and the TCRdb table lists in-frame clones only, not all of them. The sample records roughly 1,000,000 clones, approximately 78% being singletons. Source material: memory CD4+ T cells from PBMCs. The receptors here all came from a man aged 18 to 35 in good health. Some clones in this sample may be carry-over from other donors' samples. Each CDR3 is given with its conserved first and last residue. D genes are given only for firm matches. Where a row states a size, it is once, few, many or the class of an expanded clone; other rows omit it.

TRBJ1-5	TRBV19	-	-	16	CASSIQHYNSNQPQHF	TGTGCCAGTAGTATACAACACTACAATAGCAATCAGCCCCAGCATTTT
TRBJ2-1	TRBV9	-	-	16	CASSVATRQNFNEQFF	TGTGCCAGCAGCGTAGCTACCCGACAGAACTTCAATGAGCAGTTCTTC
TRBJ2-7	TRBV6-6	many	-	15	CASSYSLVGSYEQYF	TGTGCCAGCAGTTACTCACTAGTGGGCTCCTACGAGCAGTACTTC
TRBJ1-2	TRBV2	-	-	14	CASSDVVGQLGYTF	TGTGCCAGCAGTGACGTCGTCGGACAGCTTGGCTACACCTTC
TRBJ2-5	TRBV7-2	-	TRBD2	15	CASSGTSGSWETQYF	TGTGCCAGCAGCGGGACTAGCGGGAGCTGGGAGACCCAGTACTTC
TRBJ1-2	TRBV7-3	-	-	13	CASSPSGDYGYTF	TGTGCCAGCAGCCCAAGCGGAGACTATGGCTACACCTTC
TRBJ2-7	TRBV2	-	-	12	CASSERGYEQYF	TGTGCCAGCAGTGAACGGGGCTACGAGCAGTACTTC
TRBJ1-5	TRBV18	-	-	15	CASSAGVGGNQPQHF	TGTGCCAGCTCGGCAGGGGTGGGTGGCAATCAGCCCCAGCATTTT
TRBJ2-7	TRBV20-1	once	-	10	CSARSNEQYF	TGCAGTGCTAGATCTAACGAGCAGTACTTC
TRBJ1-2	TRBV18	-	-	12	CASSPAESGYTF	TGTGCCAGCTCACCAGCAGAGTCTGGCTACACCTTC
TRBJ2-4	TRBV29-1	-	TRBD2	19	CSVLGLAGGLGSGRDIQYF	TGCAGCGTACTGGGACTAGCGGGAGGGCTGGGTAGCGGACGGGACATTCAGTACTTC
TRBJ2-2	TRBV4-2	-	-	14	CASSQDPYTGELFF	TGTGCCAGCAGCCAAGATCCTTACACCGGGGAGCTGTTTTTT
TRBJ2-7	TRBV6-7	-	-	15	CASSQTGTAAYEQYF	TGTGCCAGCAGCCAAACCGGGACGGCCGCCTACGAGCAGTACTTC
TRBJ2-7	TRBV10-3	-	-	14	CAISVHRDSYEQYF	TGTGCCATCAGTGTACACAGGGACTCCTACGAGCAGTACTTC
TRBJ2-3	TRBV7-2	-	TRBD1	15	CASSPQGASTDTQYF	TGTGCCAGCAGCCCCCAGGGGGCCAGCACAGATACGCAGTATTTT
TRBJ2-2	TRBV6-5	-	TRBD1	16	CASSYSQGAVTGELFF	TGTGCCAGCAGTTACTCCCAGGGGGCCGTCACCGGGGAGCTGTTTTTT
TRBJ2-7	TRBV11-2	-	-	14	CASSLGPGGTEQYF	TGTGCCAGCAGCTTAGGACCAGGAGGGACCGAGCAGTACTTC
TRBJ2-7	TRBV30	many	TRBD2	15	CAWSQRGLAGGEQYF	TGTGCCTGGTCCCAACGAGGACTAGCGGGAGGAGAGCAGTACTTC
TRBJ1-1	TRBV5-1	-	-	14	CASSLVGGNTEAFF	TGCGCCAGCAGCTTGGTGGGGGGTAACACTGAAGCTTTCTTT
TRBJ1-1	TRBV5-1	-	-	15	CASSVDPSGSTEAFF	TGCGCCAGCAGCGTCGACCCCTCCGGGAGCACTGAAGCTTTCTTT
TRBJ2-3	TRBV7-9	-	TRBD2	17	CASSLARAGAGTDTQYF	TGTGCCAGCAGCTTAGCGAGAGCGGGAGCGGGCACAGATACGCAGTATTTT
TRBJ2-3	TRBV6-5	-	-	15	CASRRAGGNTDTQYF	TGTGCCAGCAGACGGGCGGGCGGGAACACAGATACGCAGTATTTT
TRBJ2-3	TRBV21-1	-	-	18	CASSTRGLALRRTDTQYF	TGTGCCAGCAGCACTCGTGGCCTAGCCCTAAGAAGAACAGATACGCAGTATTTT
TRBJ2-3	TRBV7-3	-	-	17	CASSLGLAPAGSDTQYF	TGTGCCAGCAGCTTAGGGCTGGCGCCAGCGGGTTCAGATACGCAGTATTTT
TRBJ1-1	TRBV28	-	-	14	CASARPKGDTEAFF	TGTGCCAGCGCCCGACCCAAAGGGGACACTGAAGCTTTCTTT
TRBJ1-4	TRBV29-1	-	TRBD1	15	CSVGDRANPSEKLFF	TGCAGCGTTGGCGACAGGGCAAACCCGTCTGAAAAACTGTTTTTT
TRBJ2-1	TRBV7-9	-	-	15	CASSLGGPSYNEQFF	TGTGCCAGCAGCTTAGGAGGGCCGTCCTACAATGAGCAGTTCTTC
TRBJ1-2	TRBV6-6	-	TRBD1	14	CASSPIGTAYGYTF	TGTGCCAGCAGTCCGATCGGGACAGCGTATGGCTACACCTTC
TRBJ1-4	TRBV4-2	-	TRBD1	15	CASSQWDSRVEKLFF	TGTGCCAGCAGCCAATGGGACAGCCGGGTAGAAAAACTGTTTTTT
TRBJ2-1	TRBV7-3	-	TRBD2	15	CASSLRLAGYNEQFF	TGTGCCAGCAGCTTAAGACTAGCGGGATACAATGAGCAGTTCTTC
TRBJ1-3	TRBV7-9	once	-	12	CAGSPTGNTIYF	TGTGCCGGCAGCCCGACGGGAAACACCATATATTTT
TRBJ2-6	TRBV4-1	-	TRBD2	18	CASSQASGRASGANVLTF	TGCGCCAGCAGCCAGGCTAGCGGGAGGGCTTCTGGGGCCAACGTCCTGACTTTC
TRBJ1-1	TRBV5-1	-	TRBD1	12	CASSLGQNEAFF	TGCGCCAGCAGCCTGGGACAGAATGAAGCTTTCTTT
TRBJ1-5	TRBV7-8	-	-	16	CASSRGTADSNQPQHF	TGTGCCAGCAGCCGCGGGACGGCTGATAGCAATCAGCCCCAGCATTTT
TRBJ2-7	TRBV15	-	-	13	CATSRGYLGVQYF	TGTGCCACCAGCAGAGGGTATCTTGGTGTACAGTACTTC
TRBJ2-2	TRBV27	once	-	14	CASSLDWTVGELFF	TGTGCCAGCAGTTTAGATTGGACAGTCGGGGAGCTGTTTTTT
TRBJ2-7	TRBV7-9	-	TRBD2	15	CASSFPGLGQHEQYF	TGTGCCAGCAGCTTTCCGGGACTAGGTCAGCACGAGCAGTACTTC
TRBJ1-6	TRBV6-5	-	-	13	CASSENYNSPLHF	TGTGCCAGCAGTGAGAATTATAATTCACCCCTCCACTTT
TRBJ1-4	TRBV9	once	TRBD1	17	CASSLSPGTDRHEKLFF	TGTGCCAGCAGCTTATCCCCCGGGACAGATAGACATGAAAAACTGTTTTTT
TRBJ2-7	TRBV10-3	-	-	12	CAISTGLGEQYF	TGTGCCATCAGCACAGGGTTGGGGGAGCAGTACTTC
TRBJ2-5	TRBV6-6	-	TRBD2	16	CASSQGLAANQETQYF	TGTGCCAGCAGTCAGGGACTAGCGGCGAACCAAGAGACCCAGTACTTC
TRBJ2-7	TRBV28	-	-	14	CASNAYVGSYEQYF	TGTGCCAGCAATGCTTACGTGGGCTCCTACGAGCAGTACTTC
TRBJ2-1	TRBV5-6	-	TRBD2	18	CASSSGLAGYSSYNEQFF	TGTGCCAGCAGCTCAGGACTAGCGGGCTATAGCTCCTACAATGAGCAGTTCTTC
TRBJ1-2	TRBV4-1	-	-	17	CASSQAGRTPSNYGYTF	TGCGCCAGCAGCCAAGCGGGCAGGACCCCATCTAACTATGGCTACACCTTC
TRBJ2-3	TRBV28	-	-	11	CASSLNRDFAF	TGTGCCAGCAGTTTAAATCGCGATTTCGCATTT
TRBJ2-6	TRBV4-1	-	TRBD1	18	CASSYGTGGASGANVLTF	TGCGCCAGCAGCTACGGGACAGGGGGCGCGTCTGGGGCCAACGTCCTGACTTTC
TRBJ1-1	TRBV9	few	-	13	CASSVVPDTEAFF	TGTGCCAGCAGCGTAGTACCGGACACTGAAGCTTTCTTT
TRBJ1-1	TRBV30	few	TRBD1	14	CAWHDLRGLNEAFF	TGTGCCTGGCACGACTTGAGGGGGCTTAACGAAGCTTTCTTT
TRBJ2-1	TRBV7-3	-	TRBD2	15	CASSFALAGRNEQFF	TGTGCCAGCAGCTTTGCCCTAGCGGGACGGAATGAGCAGTTCTTC
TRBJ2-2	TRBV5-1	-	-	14	CASSPGSSTGELFF	TGCGCCAGCAGCCCGGGGTCAAGCACCGGGGAGCTGTTTTTT
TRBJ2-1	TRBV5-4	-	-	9	CASIHEQFF	TGTGCCAGCATCCATGAGCAGTTCTTC